This TCR beta chain comes out of a study of regulatory T cells in long-lasting Graves disease. General study results and limits: Not thyroid tissue but only peripheral blood was studied.

Construction of TCR beta libraries relied on iRepertoire HTBI primers and on Arm-PCR targeting CDR3 regions. TCRdb itself ran the multiplex PCR reads through MiXCR, one entry per CDR3 protein. The table records more than 300,000 distinct CDR3 sequences, about a sixth of them present only once. As concerns this clonotype: The antigen is not known.

The sample's time point: newly diagnosed GD, antithyroid drugs for less than 3 months. PBMCs were the source of the RNA used for TCR sequencing. Separately, the same data were catalogued under a study of T cells in Graves' hyperthyroidism and ophthalmopathy. That study reports: In patients aged 18 to 65, hyperthyroidism was newly diagnosed, with duration under 2 months.

The sequence derives from a young woman with Graves disease. Source: peripheral blood mononuclear cells (PBMCs), taken at new diagnosis, from a patient treated with antithyroid drugs.

DNA for the CDR3: TGTGCCAGTAGTATCTCAAGAGGGTACAATTCACCCCTCCACTTT. Amino acid sequence: CASSISRGYNSPLHF. The V and J genes are TRBV19 and TRBJ1-6; D uncertain. V lost 3 bases, J lost 7 bases, and 13 bases lay in between. This CDR3 comprises 15 residues. Germline CDR1 reads LNHDA; CDR2 reads SQIVND (reference sequence).